Below, 22 T cell receptor beta chains from the same sample are listed, as sequenced in a study of STAT5B mutations in CD4+ large granular lymphocyte leukemia (dated by TCRdb to between 2021 and 2023). Libraries came from the immunoSEQ multiplex PCR assay. In its TCRdb copy, this immuneACCESS table keeps in-frame sequences only and misses some clones. Where compared with another copy, unresolved V genes explain less than half of these, and the others have no known cause. This sample has around 27,000 clones in its table, and 70% to 75% of those were observed once. The leading ten clones occupy roughly 3.3% of the sample. Material for sequencing was CD4+ T cells from blood buffy coats. The receptors stem from a human donor in good health.

The CDR3 DNA sequence: TGTGCCAGCAGCCTCGACAGGGGGCGATCCTACGAGCAGTACTTC. Protein: CASSLDRGRSYEQYF. The rearrangement uses TRBV6-6 and TRBJ2-7; 10 bases fit TRBD1. V gave up 6 bases and J gave up 1 base; unmatched junction bases: 6. Germline lookup yields CDR1 MNHNY and CDR2 SVGAGI (reference sequence). The CDR3 runs 15 residues.

The chain joins TRBV6-1 to TRBJ2-6; D might be TRBD1 (5 bases). Trimming cost V 2 bases and J 2 bases, with 10 bases left between them. This CDR3 has 16 residues. CDR1 is MNHNS and CDR2 is SASEGT in the germline V gene. The CDR3: CASSEPGPTGANVLTF. The DNA for the CDR3 is TGTGCCAGCAGTGAACCAGGGCCCACTGGGGCCAACGTCCTGACTTTC.

This chain connects TRBV7-8 to TRBJ2-3; possible D gene TRBD2, 6 bases. The CDR3 covers 15 residues. Germline CDR1 reads SGHVS; CDR2 reads FQNEAQ. V lost 1 base and J 8 bases, leaving 16 bases between the germline ends. CDR3: CASSLERISGGTQYF. The CDR3, as DNA: TGTGCCAGCAGCTTAGAAAGGATTAGCGGAGGTACGCAGTATTTT. The full variable domain, its missing parts supplied by reference TRBV7-8 and TRBJ2-3, is GAGVSQSPRYKVAKRGQDVALRCDPISGHVSLFWYQQALGQGPEFLTYFQNEAQLDKSGLPSDRFFAERPEGSVSTLKIQRTQQEDSAVYLCASSLERISGGTQYFGPGTRLTVL.

This chain links TRBV4-3 with TRBJ2-2; perhaps TRBD1 as D (6 bases). Germline CDR1 LGHNA, CDR2 YSLEER. Trimming pared 6 bases from V and 1 base from J, leaving 15 bases between. CDR3 length: 16 residues. CDR3 protein: CASRIYVTGNTGELFF. CDR3 sequence (DNA): TGCGCCAGCAGGATCTATGTGACAGGGAACACCGGGGAGCTGTTTTTT.

The chain joins TRBV28 to TRBJ2-7; 8 bases match TRBD2. This CDR3 comprises 15 residues. The germline CDR1 and CDR2 sequences are MDHEN and SYDVKM. The junction had 4 bases not matched to a gene; V was cut back by 1 base and J by 2 bases. The chain's CDR3 is CASSLLTGGTYEQYF. The CDR3 DNA sequence: TGTGCCAGCAGTTTATTAACGGGAGGGACCTACGAGCAGTACTTC. Drawing the rest from reference TRBV28 and TRBJ2-7, the complete variable domain is DVKVTQSSRYLVKRTGEKVFLECVQDMDHENMFWYRQDPGLGLRLIYFSYDVKMKEKGDIPEGYSVSREKKERFSLILESASTNQTSMYLCASSLLTGGTYEQYFGPGTRLTVT.

The chain uses TRBV14 and TRBJ2-7; D not certain. This CDR3 is built from 14 residues. Between the trimmed V and J ends, which lost 7 bases and 4 bases, there was a span of 17 bases. Germline V gene data show CDR1 as SGHDN and CDR2 as FVKESK. CDR3 in amino acids: CASNGAGREYEQYF. CDR3 DNA sequence: TGTGCCAGCAACGGTGCAGGAAGGGAATACGAGCAGTACTTC.

The V call is TRBV15, the J call TRBJ2-7; D might be TRBD2 (6 bases). This CDR3 contains 14 residues. V was shortened by 3 bases and J by 6 bases, with 15 bases between the two germline ends. Germline CDR1 reads LNHNV; CDR2 reads YYDKDF (reference sequence). The chain's CDR3 is CATSRTRTEGEQYF. The CDR3 region has the DNA TGTGCCACCAGCAGGACTCGGACGGAGGGCGAGCAGTACTTC.

This chain connects TRBV25-1 to TRBJ2-3; D is unresolved. The CDR3 covers 13 residues. V lost 4 bases, J lost 5 bases, and 10 bases lay in between. Germline V gives CDR1 MGHDK, CDR2 SYGVNS. In nucleotides, the CDR3 is TGTGCCAGCAGTGGGTCCGGTAAAGATACGCAGTATTTT. Translated, it gives CASSGSGKDTQYF.

V usage is TRBV4-3 and J usage is TRBJ2-2; 7 bases are a match to TRBD2. The CDR3 totals 18 residues. Germline V CDR1 and CDR2: LGHNA, YSLEER. Germline trimming cut 0 bases from V and 7 bases from J; bases unmatched to any gene: 14. The CDR3, as DNA: TGCGCCAGCAGCCAAGAAGGGTACAGCGGGATATTTTTCGGGGAGCTGTTTTTT. It yields the protein CASSQEGYSGIFFGELFF.

The chain couples TRBV7-6 to TRBJ2-7; 8 nucleotides align to TRBD1. The V and J ends lost 4 bases and 5 bases, in that order; junction bases with no gene match: 16. The germline gives CDR1 SGHVS, CDR2 FNYEAQ. The CDR3 spans 17 residues. CDR3 loop: CASSWGLRPGQGDEQYF. CDR3 nucleotides: TGTGCCAGCAGCTGGGGTCTGAGGCCCGGACAGGGCGACGAGCAGTACTTC.

The chain joins TRBV7-2 to TRBJ2-7; no definite D call. V lost 3 bases and J lost 0, with 12 bases in between. The CDR3 runs 15 residues. Germline assignment: CDR1 SGHTA and CDR2 FQGNSA. The CDR3 DNA reads TGTGCCAGCAGCTTGTATGGCGGTGACTCCTACGAGCAGTACTTC. It encodes CASSLYGGDSYEQYF.

V usage is TRBV10-2 and J usage is TRBJ2-5; 8 bases map to TRBD1. This CDR3 contains 18 residues. The germline gives CDR1 WSHSY, CDR2 SAAADI. The V segment lost 6 bases and the J segment 0 bases; nucleotides outside the gene matches: 15. DNA of the CDR3: TGCGCCAGCAGCGCCGTCCCGGGACAGGAACGGTACCAAGAGACCCAGTACTTC. It specifies CASSAVPGQERYQETQYF.

The genes are TRBV7-2 and TRBJ2-2, with 12 bases that match TRBD2. V lost 2 bases, J lost 5 bases, and 6 bases stayed unmatched. The CDR3 sequence is 17 residues long. Germline CDR1 is SGHTA and CDR2 is FQGNSA. Written as DNA, the CDR3 is TGTGCCAGCAGCTTATCGGCTAGCGGGAGGGTTACCGGGGAGCTGTTTTTT. It codes for CASSLSASGRVTGELFF.

The rearrangement links TRBV5-6 to TRBJ2-1; either TRBD1 or TRBD2 may fit D (5 bases each). Trimming removed 1 base from V and 9 bases from J, with 17 bases in between. The CDR3 is 15 amino acids. CDR1 and CDR2 (germline): SGHDT, YYEEEE. CDR3 protein: CASSLFRISGSEQFF. CDR3 in DNA: TGTGCCAGCAGCTTGTTTCGGATTTCAGGGAGTGAGCAGTTCTTC.

V and J are TRBV9 and TRBJ2-5; 10 bases agree with TRBD1. V shed 7 bases, J shed 2 bases, and the junction held 14 bases outside the gene matches. The CDR3 contains 17 residues. Germline CDR1 reads SGDLS; CDR2 reads YYNGEE. The CDR3 protein is CASRRGAGTGVQETQYF. The CDR3 DNA reads TGTGCCAGCCGACGAGGGGCTGGGACAGGGGTGCAAGAGACCCAGTACTTC. The variable domain in full, completed from reference TRBV9 and TRBJ2-5, reads DSGVTQTPKHLITATGQRVTLRCSPRSGDLSVYWYQQSLDQGLQFLIQYYNGEERAKGNILERFSAQQFPDLHSELNLSSLELGDSALYFCASRRGAGTGVQETQYFGPGTRLLVL.

This clone has just one count. This sequence joins TRBV6-1 and TRBJ2-5; 7 bases fit TRBD1. J gave up 5 bases and V 6 bases, and 9 bases lay outside the gene matches. The CDR3 has 14 residues. CDR1 MNHNS and CDR2 SASEGT come from the germline V gene. CDR3 protein: CASRIQGLRETQYF. In DNA form, the CDR3 reads TGTGCCAGCAGAATACAGGGGTTGAGGGAGACCCAGTACTTC.

The rearrangement uses TRBV19 and TRBJ2-5, with 8 nucleotides matching TRBD1. V was pared by 4 bases and J by 4 bases, with 5 bases of the junction left unmatched. Germline V gene data show CDR1 as LNHDA and CDR2 as SQIVND (reference sequence). This CDR3 has 14 amino acids. The DNA of the CDR3 is TGTGCCAGTAGTAAATCAGGGGGCGCAGAGACCCAGTACTTC. As protein: CASSKSGGAETQYF.

Concerning this clone: Germline and junction disagree at one end, which may indicate a read error. Other nucleotide sequences in the sample specify the same CDR3. This chain connects TRBV6-6 to TRBJ1-1, with D unresolved. CDR1 is MNHNY and CDR2 is SVGAGI in the germline V gene (reference sequence). CDR3 length: 12 amino acids. CDR3: CASSLFTTEAFF. CDR3 nucleotides: TGTGCCAGCAGTCTCTTTACGACTGAGGCTTTCTTT.

The J gene is TRBJ2-7, the V gene TRBV10-2, with 10 bases matching TRBD2. This CDR3 is built from 15 residues. The germline gives CDR1 WSHSY, CDR2 SAAADI. V trimming: 6 bases; J trimming: 4 bases; junction bases outside the gene matches: 9. CDR3 DNA: TGCGCCAGCAGGCCCCTGGCTAGCGGGAGTTACGAGCAGTACTTC. Translating it yields CASRPLASGSYEQYF.

The chain links TRBV5-4 to TRBJ2-1; D possibly corresponds to TRBD2 (6 bases). The CDR3 loop spans 15 amino acids. Trimming pared 4 bases from V and 8 bases from J, leaving 19 bases between. Germline lookup yields CDR1 SGHNT and CDR2 YYREEE (reference sequence). The CDR3 loop is CASSLRDFISDEQFF. CDR3 bases: TGTGCCAGCAGCCTAAGGGACTTTATCTCCGATGAGCAGTTCTTC.

J is TRBJ2-3 and V is TRBV5-5; D possibly corresponds to TRBD2 (5 bases). V shed 1 base and J shed 1 base, with 10 bases lying between them. CDR1 and CDR2 (germline): SGHKS, YYEKEE (reference sequence). This CDR3 has 15 residues. This CDR3 is CASSLMSEGTDTQYF. For the CDR3, the DNA is TGTGCCAGCAGCTTGATGTCGGAGGGCACAGATACGCAGTATTTT.

The CDR3, as DNA: TGTGCCAGCAGCTCGACGACAGGGAGTCTGACCGGGGAGCTGTTTTTT. Translating it yields CASSSTTGSLTGELFF. This chain links TRBV7-8 with TRBJ2-2, with TRBD1 matching 7 bases. Germline V gene lookup returns CDR1 SGHVS and CDR2 FQNEAQ. Trimming removed 4 bases from V and 5 bases from J; junction bases left unmatched: 10. This CDR3 is built from 16 residues.